This T cell receptor (beta chain) is from a study of OX40 agonist ivuxolimab in advanced cancers. Using immunoSEQ multiplex PCR, the repertoire was profiled, and TCRdb retains in-frame clones only, with some absent. The sample includes roughly 71,000 clones, 60% to 80% of them seen just once. The TCR comes from an adult with an advanced solid tumor such as melanoma, head and neck, liver or kidney cancer. This sample comprised CD4+ or CD8+ T cells sorted from blood, obtained in a trial of the OX40 agonist ivuxolimab.

CDR3: CASSLDQGVWGYTF. CDR3 DNA: TGTGCCAGCAGTTTGGATCAGGGGGTCTGGGGCTACACCTTC. The chain combines TRBV28 with TRBJ1-2; TRBD1 aligns across 7 bases. CDR3 size: 14 residues. Germline V gene sequence: CDR1 MDHEN, CDR2 SYDVKM. With V trimmed by 3 bases and J by 8 bases, 9 bases remained unmatched.